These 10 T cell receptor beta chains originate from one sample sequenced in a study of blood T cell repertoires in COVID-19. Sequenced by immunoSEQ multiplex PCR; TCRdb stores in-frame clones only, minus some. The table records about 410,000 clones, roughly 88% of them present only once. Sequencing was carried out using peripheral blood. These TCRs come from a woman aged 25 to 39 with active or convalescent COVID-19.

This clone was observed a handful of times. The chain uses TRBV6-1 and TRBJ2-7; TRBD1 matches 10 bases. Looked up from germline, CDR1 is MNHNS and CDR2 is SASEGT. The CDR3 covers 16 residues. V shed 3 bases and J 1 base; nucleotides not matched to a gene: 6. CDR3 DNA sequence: TGTGCCAGCAGTGATCCGGGACAGGGGAGATCCTACGAGCAGTACTTC. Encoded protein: CASSDPGQGRSYEQYF.

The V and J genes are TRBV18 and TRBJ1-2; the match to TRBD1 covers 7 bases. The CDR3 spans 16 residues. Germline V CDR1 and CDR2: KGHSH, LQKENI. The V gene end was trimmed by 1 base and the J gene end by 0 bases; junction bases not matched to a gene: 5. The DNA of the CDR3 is TGTGCCAGCTCACCACAGTCAGGGGGGTCTAACTATGGCTACACCTTC. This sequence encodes CASSPQSGGSNYGYTF.

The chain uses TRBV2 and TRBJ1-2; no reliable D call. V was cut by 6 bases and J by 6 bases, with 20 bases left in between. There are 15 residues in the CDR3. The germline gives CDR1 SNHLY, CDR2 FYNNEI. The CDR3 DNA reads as TGTGCCAGCAGCAAAGACCGGGCGCGGGTGGATGGCTACACCTTC. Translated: CASSKDRARVDGYTF.

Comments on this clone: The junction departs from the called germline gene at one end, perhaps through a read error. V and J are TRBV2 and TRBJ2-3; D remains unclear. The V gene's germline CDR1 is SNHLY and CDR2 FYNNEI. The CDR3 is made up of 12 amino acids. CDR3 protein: CASTKDGGPPPF. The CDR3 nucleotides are TGTGCCAGCACCAAAGACGGCGGTCCGCCACCTTTT.

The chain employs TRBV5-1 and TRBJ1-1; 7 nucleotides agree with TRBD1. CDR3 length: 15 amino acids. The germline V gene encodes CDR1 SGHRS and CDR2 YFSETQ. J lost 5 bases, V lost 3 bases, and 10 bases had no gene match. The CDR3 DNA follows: TGCGCCAGCAGCTGGGAAGACAGGGATGGGACTGAAGCTTTCTTT. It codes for CASSWEDRDGTEAFF.

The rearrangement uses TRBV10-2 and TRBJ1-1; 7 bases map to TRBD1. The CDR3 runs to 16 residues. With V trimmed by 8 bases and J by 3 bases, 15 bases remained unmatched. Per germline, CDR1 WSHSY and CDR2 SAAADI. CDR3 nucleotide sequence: TGCGCCAGCGGACCGACCAGGGGGGTTACGGACACTGAAGCTTTCTTT. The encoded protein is CASGPTRGVTDTEAFF.

CDR3 loop: CASSMDRVADSPLHF. Written as DNA, the CDR3 is TGTGCCAGTAGTATGGACAGGGTGGCAGATTCACCCCTCCACTTT. The rearrangement uses TRBV19 and TRBJ1-6; 8 bases map to TRBD1. Germline CDR1 and CDR2: LNHDA and SQIVND (reference sequence). The CDR3 has 15 amino acids. V dropped 3 bases and J dropped 8; count of bases not matched to a gene: 6.

The CDR3 is CAISEWSGRKDSNTEAFF. The CDR3, as DNA: TGTGCCATCAGTGAGTGGAGCGGGAGGAAAGACTCGAACACTGAAGCTTTCTTT. This chain connects TRBV10-3 to TRBJ1-1; the D is unclear. Per the germline V gene, CDR1 is ENHRY and CDR2 is SYGVKD. The CDR3 is made up of 18 amino acids. V lost 1 base to trimming and J lost 1 base, with 19 bases between them.

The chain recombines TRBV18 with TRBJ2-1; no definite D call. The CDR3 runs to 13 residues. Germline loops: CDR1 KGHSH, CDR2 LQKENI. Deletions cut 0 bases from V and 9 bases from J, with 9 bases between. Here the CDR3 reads CASSPPSVVEQFF. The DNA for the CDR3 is TGTGCCAGCTCACCACCGAGTGTTGTTGAGCAGTTCTTC.

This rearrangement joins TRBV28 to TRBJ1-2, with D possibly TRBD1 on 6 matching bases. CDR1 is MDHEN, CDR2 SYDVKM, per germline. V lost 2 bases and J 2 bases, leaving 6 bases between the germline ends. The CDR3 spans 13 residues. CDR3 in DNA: TGTGCCAGCAGTTTACAGGGGAACTATGGCTACACCTTC. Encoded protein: CASSLQGNYGYTF.